The 27 T cell receptor beta chains listed next were all sequenced from one sample in a study of T cell responses to AZD1222 COVID-19 vaccine. Method: immunoSEQ multiplex PCR; TCRdb's copy keeps in-frame clones and lacks some. Counted here are roughly 150,000 clones, about 91% occurring once; the ten biggest clones make up more than 3%. Source: peripheral blood, taken on day 0 of MenACWY control vaccination. These receptor sequences come from an adult in good health.

Concerning this clone: Other DNA sequences within the sample encode an identical CDR3. CDR3 in amino acids: CASSRGDTEAFF. In DNA, the CDR3 is TGTGCCAGCAGTCGAGGCGACACTGAAGCTTTCTTT. V usage is TRBV12-3 or TRBV12-4 and J usage is TRBJ1-1, with D unclear. Trimming took 5 bases from V and 3 from J, leaving 7 bases between them. This CDR3 region has 12 residues.

V gene TRBV4-2 combines with J gene TRBJ2-1, with 10 bases that match TRBD2. From germline, CDR1 is LGHNA and CDR2 YNFKEQ. CDR3 size: 17 residues. With 0 bases clipped from V and 8 bases from J, the junction kept 10 bases outside the gene matches. The CDR3 nucleotides are TGTGCCAGCAGCCAAGATATCGCTAGCGGGAGAGTGGATGAGCAGTTCTTC. Translated: CASSQDIASGRVDEQFF.

This clone was seen only a few times. The chain employs TRBV9 and TRBJ2-7; possibly TRBD2 for D (6 bases). CDR1 SGDLS and CDR2 YYNGEE come from the germline V gene. Trimming pared 3 bases from V and 3 bases from J, leaving 16 bases between. This CDR3 has 15 residues. CDR3 region: CASSARIGGNYEQYF. For the CDR3, the DNA is TGTGCCAGCAGCGCCCGGATAGGCGGGAACTACGAGCAGTACTTC.

CDR3 amino acids: CASSFTGNYQPQHF. In nucleotides, the CDR3 is TGTGCCAGCAGTTTTACCGGGAACTATCAGCCCCAGCATTTT. The V call is TRBV28, the J call TRBJ1-5; D is ambiguous. Germline V gene lookup returns CDR1 MDHEN and CDR2 SYDVKM. CDR3 size: 14 residues. Deletions cut 3 bases from V and 5 bases from J, with 11 bases between.

The chain carries TRBV19 and TRBJ2-3; no firm D call. This CDR3 spans 15 amino acids. V gave up 1 base and J gave up 2 bases, with 10 bases separating them. Germline V lookup: CDR1 LNHDA, CDR2 SQIVND (reference sequence). CDR3 loop: CASSIGSRYTDTQYF. The CDR3 region has the DNA TGTGCCAGTAGTATAGGGTCCAGGTACACAGATACGCAGTATTTT. Filled out from reference TRBV19 and TRBJ2-3, the complete variable domain reads DGGITQSPKYLFRKEGQNVTLSCEQNLNHDAMYWYRQDPGQGLRLIYYSQIVNDFQKGDIAEGYSVSREKKESFPLTVTSAQKNPTAFYLCASSIGSRYTDTQYFGPGTRLTVL.

This chain joins TRBV18 and TRBJ1-1; D might be TRBD1 (5 bases). The germline V gene encodes CDR1 KGHSH and CDR2 LQKENI. The CDR3 consists of 13 residues. Trimming cost V 2 bases and J 6 bases, with 10 bases left between them. This CDR3 is CASSPGPGAEAFF. CDR3 DNA: TGTGCCAGCTCACCAGGGCCGGGGGCTGAAGCTTTCTTT. Full variable domain (missing parts from reference TRBV18 and TRBJ1-1): NAGVMQNPRHLVRRRGQEARLRCSPMKGHSHVYWYRQLPEEGLKFMVYLQKENIIDESGMPKERFSAEFPKEGPSILRIQQVVRGDSAAYFCASSPGPGAEAFFGQGTRLTVV.

The J gene is TRBJ2-2, the V gene TRBV5-1; D gene ambiguous. The CDR3 loop spans 13 amino acids. The germline V and J ends were trimmed by 4 bases and 1 base, with 5 bases remaining between them. Germline assignment: CDR1 SGHRS and CDR2 YFSETQ. CDR3 loop: CASSRGNTGELFF. CDR3 DNA: TGCGCCAGCAGCCGAGGGAACACCGGGGAGCTGTTTTTT.

J is TRBJ2-7 and V is TRBV5-4; possibly TRBD2 for D (5 bases). Germline CDR1 SGHNT, CDR2 YYREEE (reference sequence). The CDR3 runs 14 residues. The V end was cut by 4 bases, the J end by 0 bases, with 11 bases between. CDR3 region: CASSLGVYSYEQYF. The DNA of the CDR3 is TGTGCCAGCAGCCTCGGGGTATACTCCTACGAGCAGTACTTC.

The J gene is TRBJ2-2, the V gene TRBV3-1 (or the pseudogene TRBV3-2); no reliable D call. The CDR3 is made up of 15 amino acids. V was shortened by 4 bases and J by 7 bases, with 16 bases between the two germline ends. From germline, CDR1 is LGHDT and CDR2 YNNKEL (reference sequence). The CDR3 DNA sequence: TGTGCCAGCAGCCTGCTCGGGCGTAGTGGCGGGGAGCTGTTTTTT. It translates to CASSLLGRSGGELFF.

This clone was counted a few times. The V gene is TRBV5-1, the J gene TRBJ2-5, with 7 positions matching TRBD2. The V segment lost 1 base and the J segment 5 bases; nucleotides outside the gene matches: 14. The CDR3 consists of 17 residues. CDR1 and CDR2 (germline): SGHRS, YFSETQ. The CDR3 here is CASSLRASGLLVETQYF. CDR3 nucleotides: TGCGCCAGCAGCTTGAGGGCTAGCGGACTCCTTGTGGAGACCCAGTACTTC.

This clone appeared a single time. This chain joins TRBV7-3 and TRBJ2-3; D is perhaps TRBD2 (5 bases). V was pared by 4 bases and J by 3 bases, with 14 bases between. Germline CDR1 and CDR2: SGHTA and FQGTGA. CDR3 length: 15 residues. The CDR3: CASSSLGLWTDTQYF. For the CDR3, the DNA is TGTGCCAGCAGCTCACTAGGTCTCTGGACAGATACGCAGTATTTT. Based on the CDR3 plus reference TRBV7-3 and TRBJ2-3, the full variable domain is GAGVSQTPSNKVTEKGKYVELRCDPISGHTALYWYRQSLGQGPEFLIYFQGTGAADDSGLPNDRFFAVRPEGSVSTLKIQRTERGDSAVYLCASSSLGLWTDTQYFGPGTRLTVL.

The V and J genes are TRBV3-1 (or the pseudogene TRBV3-2) and TRBJ1-6; a possible D gene is TRBD1 (5 bases). Trimming left V 2 bases short and J 4 bases short, with 12 bases between. Germline V gene data show CDR1 as LGHDT and CDR2 as YNNKEL (reference sequence). The CDR3 sequence is 16 residues long. The CDR3 protein is CASSQTGTAYNSPLHF. The CDR3 nucleotides read TGTGCCAGCAGCCAAACTGGGACCGCTTATAATTCACCCCTCCACTTT.

In its sample, this clone was seen once. The junction differs from germline at one of its ends, possibly a read error. V and J are TRBV7-7 and TRBJ2-3; tentatively, D is TRBD1 (6 bases). CDR1 SSHAT and CDR2 FNYEAQ come from the germline V gene (reference sequence). The CDR3 extends over 16 amino acids. The chain's CDR3 is CASSLGDKGPTDTQYF. CDR3 DNA: TGTGCTAGCAGCTTGGGGGACAAGGGACCTACAGATACGCAGTATTTT.

This chain uses TRBV9 with TRBJ2-1; 9 bases fit TRBD1. Germline V gene sequence: CDR1 SGDLS, CDR2 YYNGEE. Trimming at V came to 1 base and at J to 8 bases, leaving 13 bases not matched to a gene. CDR3 length: 17 amino acids. The DNA for the CDR3 is TGTGCCAGCAGCGTAACGGCTGGGACAGGGTTTATCGATGAGCAGTTCTTC. Translation gives CASSVTAGTGFIDEQFF.

The J gene is TRBJ1-1, the V gene TRBV6-2 or TRBV6-3; 7 bases match TRBD1. Germline values: CDR1 MNHEY, CDR2 SVGEGT. V was pared by 6 bases and J by 4 bases, with 8 bases of the junction left unmatched. The CDR3 has 14 residues. DNA of the CDR3: TGTGCCAGCAGCGGAAGGACAGGCCGCACTGAAGCTTTCTTT. Protein sequence: CASSGRTGRTEAFF.

The rearrangement uses TRBV12-5 and TRBJ1-2, with TRBD1 as a possible D gene (6 bases). Germline V lookup: CDR1 LGHNT, CDR2 FRNRAP. Trimming took 2 bases from V and 3 from J, leaving 10 bases between them. The CDR3 sequence is 14 residues long. This CDR3 is CASGLSGGDYGYTF. The CDR3 DNA follows: TGTGCTAGTGGTTTGTCGGGGGGCGACTATGGCTACACCTTC. Supplemented by reference TRBV12-5 and TRBJ1-2, the full variable domain reads DARVTQTPRHKVTEMGQEVTMRCQPILGHNTVFWYRQTMMQGLELLAYFRNRAPLDDSGMPKDRFSAEMPDATLATLKIQPSEPRDSAVYFCASGLSGGDYGYTFGSGTRLTVV.

This clone came up once. V gene TRBV12-3 or TRBV12-4 combines with J gene TRBJ2-5; D gene unclear. The CDR3 contains 12 residues. V lost 3 bases and J 5 bases, leaving 7 bases between the germline ends. CDR3 bases: TGTGCCAGCAGTTTCGAAAGCGAGACCCAGTACTTC. Translation: CASSFESETQYF.

This clone turned up a few times. This rearrangement joins TRBV29-1 to TRBJ2-1; unclear D gene. Germline CDR1 SQVTM, CDR2 ANQGSEA. Deletions cut 3 bases from V and 8 bases from J, with 8 bases between. This CDR3 region has 11 residues. CDR3 region: CSVEKRDEQFF. The CDR3 DNA follows: TGCAGCGTTGAGAAGAGAGATGAGCAGTTCTTC.

The V gene is TRBV7-2, the J gene TRBJ1-2; maybe TRBD1 (5 bases). Trimming shortened V by 1 base and J by 14 bases, and 14 bases separated the two germline ends. This CDR3 has 12 amino acids. Per the germline V gene, CDR1 is SGHTA and CDR2 is FQGNSA. CDR3 DNA sequence: TGTGCCAGCAGCTTAGTATCAGGGTTTTCTACCTTC. This codes for CASSLVSGFSTF.

The chain couples TRBV7-2 to TRBJ2-5; D might be TRBD2 (6 bases). Germline V CDR1 and CDR2: SGHTA, FQGNSA. CDR3 length equals 15 residues. V lost 5 bases to trimming and J lost 1 base, with 14 bases between them. CDR3 sequence (DNA): TGTGCCAGCAGCATGCTCGGCGGGACCCAAGAGACCCAGTACTTC. The encoded protein is CASSMLGGTQETQYF.

This clone has a handful of counts. The chain is built from TRBV15 and TRBJ2-1, with 8 bases aligning to TRBD2. The CDR3 runs to 16 residues. Germline V gives CDR1 LNHNV, CDR2 YYDKDF (reference sequence). V trimming: 1 base; J trimming: 0 bases; junction bases outside the gene matches: 2. The CDR3 spells CATSRGGGFSYNEQFF. The CDR3 bases are TGTGCCACCAGCAGAGGCGGGGGGTTCTCCTACAATGAGCAGTTCTTC.

This clone was seen just once. The chain links TRBV7-2 to TRBJ1-1, with unresolved D. Trimming took 1 base from V and 5 from J, leaving 11 bases between them. The germline gives CDR1 SGHTA, CDR2 FQGNSA. CDR3 length: 14 amino acids. CDR3 nucleotide sequence: TGTGCCAGCAGCTTAGTCGGGGTGGGGACTGAAGCTTTCTTT. Translating it yields CASSLVGVGTEAFF. Together with reference TRBV7-2 and TRBJ1-1, the CDR3 gives the full variable domain: GAGVSQSPSNKVTEKGKDVELRCDPISGHTALYWYRQSLGQGLEFLIYFQGNSAPDKSGLPSDRFSAERTGGSVSTLTIQRTQQEDSAVYLCASSLVGVGTEAFFGQGTRLTVV.

This clone has more than one count but fewer than ten. The chain links TRBV28 to TRBJ1-5; D gene ambiguous. The ends were cut back, 3 bases at V and 7 bases at J, with 13 bases in the middle. The CDR3 contains 14 residues. Per germline, CDR1 MDHEN and CDR2 SYDVKM. CDR3 nucleotide sequence: TGTGCCAGCAGTTTGGAGGGAGAGTGGCAGCCCCAGCATTTT. Translating gives CASSLEGEWQPQHF.

This chain joins TRBV7-3 and TRBJ2-3; tentatively, D is TRBD1 or TRBD2 (6 bases each). V was pared by 4 bases and J by 2 bases, with 19 bases between. This CDR3 spans 17 amino acids. Germline CDR1 and CDR2: SGHTA and FQGTGA. CDR3 protein: CASSWGPSAGHTDTQYF. CDR3 in DNA: TGTGCCAGCAGCTGGGGGCCCTCCGCGGGACACACAGATACGCAGTATTTT.

This clone was picked up a small number of times. The rearrangement links TRBV4-2 to TRBJ2-3; 11 nucleotides match TRBD2. Germline V CDR1 and CDR2: LGHNA, YNFKEQ. This CDR3 region has 16 residues. After removal of 4 bases from V and 2 bases from J, the junction contained 5 bases not matched to a gene. CDR3 sequence: CASSPRLAGNTDTQYF. CDR3 bases: TGTGCCAGCAGCCCCCGACTAGCGGGGAACACAGATACGCAGTATTTT.

For the CDR3, the DNA is TGTGCCAGCAGTCCCCCTAGAGGGACAGGGTCTGAAGCTTTCTTT. Its protein product is CASSPPRGTGSEAFF. The chain has TRBV7-9 and TRBJ1-1; TRBD1 aligns across 9 bases. The germline V gene encodes CDR1 SEHNR and CDR2 FQNEAQ (reference sequence). J gave up 6 bases and V 6 bases, and 11 bases lay outside the gene matches. The CDR3 runs 15 residues. Using reference TRBV7-9 and TRBJ1-1 for the parts outside the CDR3, the full variable domain is DTGVSQNPRHKITKRGQNVTFRCDPISEHNRLYWYRQTLGQGPEFLTYFQNEAQLEKSRLLSDRFSAERPKGSFSTLEIQRTEQGDSAMYLCASSPPRGTGSEAFFGQGTRLTVV.

The chain combines TRBV5-1 with TRBJ2-1, with TRBD2 matching over 15 bases. The junction had 5 bases not matched to a gene; V was cut back by 4 bases and J by 6 bases. Germline values: CDR1 SGHRS, CDR2 YFSETQ. This CDR3 has 16 amino acids. CDR3 bases: TGCGCCAGCAGCGAGGGACTAGCGGGAGGTACCAATGAGCAGTTCTTC. It yields the protein CASSEGLAGGTNEQFF.